One and the same sample provided the 20 T cell receptor beta chains below, sequenced in a study of cytomegalovirus exposure and HLA in healthy donors. Clones were read by immunoSEQ multiplex PCR, and TCRdb kept only the in-frame ones, dropping some. The profile covers tens of thousands of clones, with 94% appearing a single time and 3.2% taken by the ten largest. Material for sequencing was PBMCs. These receptor sequences come from a woman between 18 and 29 years old in good health and CMV-seropositive.

The CDR3 DNA sequence: TGTGCCAGCATCCGCTTCGGTGGGTTAGAGGGTTACACCGGGGAGCTGTTTTTT. This encodes CASIRFGGLEGYTGELFF. The rearrangement uses TRBV7-9 and TRBJ2-2, with D possibly being TRBD2 (5 bases). This CDR3 region has 18 residues. CDR1 is SEHNR and CDR2 is FQNEAQ in the germline V gene (reference sequence). V lost 7 bases to trimming and J lost 3 bases, with 24 bases between them.

The genes are TRBV19 and TRBJ1-6, with no clear D. The germline CDR1 and CDR2 sequences are LNHDA and SQIVND (reference sequence). This CDR3 contains 14 residues. The V gene lost 6 bases and the J gene lost 8 bases, with 14 bases spanning the gap. This CDR3 reads CASRTGRDYSPLHF. The CDR3 nucleotides read TGTGCCAGTAGAACGGGAAGGGATTATTCACCCCTCCACTTT.

The gene calls are TRBV6-1 and TRBJ2-2; no definite D call. Germline V CDR1 and CDR2: MNHNS, SASEGT. V lost 4 bases and J 2 bases, leaving 8 bases between the germline ends. The CDR3 totals 14 residues. CDR3 in amino acids: CASSVQLNTGELFF. Here the CDR3 DNA reads TGTGCCAGCAGTGTTCAGTTAAACACCGGGGAGCTGTTTTTT.

The chain combines TRBV4-3 with TRBJ2-1; the D gene is possibly TRBD2 (6 bases). Germline V gene data show CDR1 as LGHNA and CDR2 as YSLEER. The CDR3 runs to 16 residues. Trimming removed 0 bases at V and 4 bases at J, with 13 bases between. The CDR3 protein is CASSQDKWAGYNEQFF. Written as DNA, the CDR3 is TGCGCCAGCAGCCAAGATAAGTGGGCGGGATACAATGAGCAGTTCTTC.

The V gene is TRBV5-6, the J gene TRBJ1-5; TRBD1 aligns across 11 bases. The V gene end was trimmed by 4 bases and the J gene end by 6 bases; junction bases not matched to a gene: 9. CDR1 and CDR2 (germline): SGHDT, YYEEEE. The CDR3 spans 16 residues. Here the CDR3 DNA reads TGTGCCAGCAGCCCGTCCGGGACAGGGGGGGGTCAGCCCCAGCATTTT. Encoded protein: CASSPSGTGGGQPQHF.

The CDR3 DNA reads as TGTGCCAGCAGACATACAGGGGGAACTGAAGCTTTCTTT. Its translation is CASRHTGGTEAFF. This chain connects TRBV27 to TRBJ1-1; 8 bases are a match to TRBD1. This CDR3 has 13 amino acids. Germline V gives CDR1 MNHEY, CDR2 SMNVEV (reference sequence). The ends lost 6 bases at V and 5 bases at J; junction bases unmatched: 5.

The chain has TRBV4-3 and TRBJ2-5, with 11 positions matching TRBD2. This CDR3 region has 17 residues. Per the germline V gene, CDR1 is LGHNA and CDR2 is YSLEER. Trimming took 1 base from V and 7 from J; bases not matched to a gene: 11. This CDR3 is CASSQVDTSGGAGTQYF. As DNA, the CDR3 is TGCGCCAGCAGCCAAGTCGATACTAGCGGGGGTGCGGGGACCCAGTACTTC.

This chain connects TRBV19 to TRBJ1-1; 9 positions agree with TRBD1. Germline CDR1 reads LNHDA; CDR2 reads SQIVND (reference sequence). This CDR3 comprises 16 residues. Germline trimming cut 4 bases from V and 5 bases from J; bases unmatched to any gene: 11. The CDR3 sequence: CASSSGTGRARTEAFF. The CDR3 DNA is TGTGCCAGTAGTAGTGGGACAGGGCGAGCGAGGACTGAAGCTTTCTTT.

The J gene is TRBJ1-1, the V gene TRBV6-5; 7 bases are a match to TRBD1. There are 14 residues in the CDR3. Germline lookup yields CDR1 MNHEY and CDR2 SVGAGI. V was clipped by 6 bases and J by 2 bases; unmatched bases: 6. The CDR3 DNA is TGTGCCAGCAGCCCGGGACAGTCAAACACTGAAGCTTTCTTT. Its protein product is CASSPGQSNTEAFF.

This clone was detected only a few times. V usage is TRBV4-3 and J usage is TRBJ2-5, with unresolved D. The CDR3 runs 14 residues. Germline values: CDR1 LGHNA, CDR2 YSLEER. Between the trimmed V and J ends, which lost 0 bases and 7 bases, there was a span of 12 bases. CDR3 in DNA: TGCGCCAGCAGCCAAGATTATGAGGTGGGGACCCAGTACTTC. It specifies CASSQDYEVGTQYF.

The chain is built from TRBV28 and TRBJ1-4, with 9 bases that match TRBD1. CDR1 MDHEN and CDR2 SYDVKM come from the germline V gene. J lost 8 bases, V lost 6 bases, and 4 bases had no gene match. The CDR3 is 13 residues long. The CDR3 loop is CASRGTGREKLFF. DNA of the CDR3: TGTGCCAGCAGAGGGACAGGGAGGGAAAAACTGTTTTTT. Full variable domain (outside the CDR3, taken from reference TRBV28 and TRBJ1-4): DVKVTQSSRYLVKRTGEKVFLECVQDMDHENMFWYRQDPGLGLRLIYFSYDVKMKEKGDIPEGYSVSREKKERFSLILESASTNQTSMYLCASRGTGREKLFFGSGTQLSVL.

This chain joins TRBV6-5 and TRBJ1-5, with TRBD1 matching 7 bases. With 4 bases clipped from V and 2 bases from J, the junction kept 2 bases outside the gene matches. The CDR3 is made up of 14 amino acids. Per the germline V gene, CDR1 is MNHEY and CDR2 is SVGAGI. The CDR3 DNA reads as TGTGCCAGCAGTTCTGGGACAGGCAATCAGCCCCAGCATTTT. It translates to CASSSGTGNQPQHF.

The V and J genes are TRBV4-1 and TRBJ2-1, with D perhaps matching TRBD1 (6 bases). Trimming left V 4 bases short and J 5 bases short, with 15 bases between. The CDR3 contains 15 residues. Germline V gene lookup returns CDR1 MGHRA and CDR2 YSYEKL. The CDR3 loop is CASSRSGTNDNEQFF. Here the CDR3 DNA reads TGCGCCAGCAGCCGCTCCGGGACAAACGACAATGAGCAGTTCTTC.

Only one count was recorded for this clone. The J gene is TRBJ1-5, the V gene TRBV12-5; D uncertain. Trimming left V 6 bases short and J 0 bases short, with 3 bases between. The CDR3 spans 12 residues. Germline loops: CDR1 LGHNT, CDR2 FRNRAP. For the CDR3, the DNA is TGTGCTAGTGGCCATAGCAATCAGCCCCAGCATTTT. Residues: CASGHSNQPQHF. The variable domain in full, completed from reference TRBV12-5 and TRBJ1-5, reads DARVTQTPRHKVTEMGQEVTMRCQPILGHNTVFWYRQTMMQGLELLAYFRNRAPLDDSGMPKDRFSAEMPDATLATLKIQPSEPRDSAVYFCASGHSNQPQHFGDGTRLSIL.

This clone was recorded only once. The chain combines TRBV11-2 with TRBJ2-2; a weak D match, TRBD1 (6 bases). Germline V gives CDR1 SGHAT, CDR2 FQNNGV. V gave up 0 bases and J gave up 4 bases, with 9 bases separating them. This CDR3 spans 15 amino acids. CDR3 loop: CASSLDRGGTGELFF. For the CDR3, the DNA is TGTGCCAGCAGCTTAGATAGAGGGGGCACCGGGGAGCTGTTTTTT.

The rearrangement links TRBV6-1 to TRBJ2-1, with 7 bases identical to TRBD2. J was trimmed by 10 bases and V by 7 bases; bases with no gene match: 10. Germline V gene lookup returns CDR1 MNHNS and CDR2 SASEGT. The CDR3 is 13 amino acids. CDR3 in amino acids: CASTENLSGEQFF. CDR3 coding DNA: TGTGCCAGCACCGAAAACCTTAGCGGGGAGCAGTTCTTC.

The gene calls are TRBV5-1 and TRBJ2-7; 7 bases line up with TRBD1. V was clipped by 4 bases and J by 4 bases; unmatched bases: 11. The CDR3 consists of 15 residues. Germline V gene lookup returns CDR1 SGHRS and CDR2 YFSETQ. CDR3: CASSQSGTVSYEQYF. CDR3 DNA sequence: TGCGCCAGCAGCCAATCCGGGACAGTATCATACGAGCAGTACTTC.

The chain combines TRBV7-8 with TRBJ2-7; 8 bases agree with TRBD1. CDR3 length equals 15 residues. The trim removed 4 bases at V and 2 bases at J, leaving 7 bases unmatched. Germline V gives CDR1 SGHVS, CDR2 FQNEAQ. The CDR3 DNA follows: TGTGCCAGCAGCTCCCAGGGGGCGATCGCCTACGAGCAGTACTTC. Protein product: CASSSQGAIAYEQYF.

The gene calls are TRBV5-6 and TRBJ2-3; D possibly corresponds to TRBD2 (6 bases). The germline V gene encodes CDR1 SGHDT and CDR2 YYEEEE. This CDR3 spans 16 amino acids. V was trimmed by 2 bases and J by 4 bases, leaving 17 bases between them. The CDR3 coding sequence is TGTGCCAGCAGCTTTCGGGGGAAGCATCTGCCAGATACGCAGTATTTT. Translating gives CASSFRGKHLPDTQYF.

The rearrangement links TRBV7-9 to TRBJ1-6, with D possibly being TRBD1 (5 bases). The CDR3 is 15 amino acids. V was clipped by 2 bases and J by 7 bases, with 12 bases between them. Germline lookup yields CDR1 SEHNR and CDR2 FQNEAQ (reference sequence). The CDR3 loop is CASSLFAGRNSPLHF. CDR3 DNA sequence: TGTGCCAGCAGCTTATTCGCAGGGAGGAATTCACCCCTCCACTTT.